The rows below give T cell receptor beta chains drawn from one sample of a study of graft-versus-host responses after intestinal transplantation. Antigens of these TCRs are unknown. Sequencing used immunoSEQ multiplex PCR; TCRdb keeps in-frame clones, though not all of them. The data contain 130,000 or so clones, around 90% of them singletons. This specimen consisted of unstimulated CD4+ T cells sorted from spleen or lymph node cells, obtained before intestinal transplant. These receptors were taken from a human donor who received an intestinal transplant. Each CDR3 is given without its conserved first and last residue.

CDR3 protein: ASSGDSGNTIY; V gene: TRBV18
CDR3 protein: ASSGRDRQETQY; V gene: TRBV5-1
CDR3 protein: ASSPQGAGAETGELF; V gene: TRBV18
CDR3 protein: ASSLRHQETQY; V gene: TRBV28
CDR3 protein: ASRQGANEKLF; V gene: TRBV6-1
CDR3 protein: ASLDRGSTEAF; V gene: TRBV4-1
CDR3 protein: ASSLVEGMNTEAF; V gene: TRBV11-1
CDR3 protein: AIIRGSYNEQF; V gene: TRBV6-5
CDR3 protein: ASSVSGIPNQPQH; V gene: TRBV28
CDR3 protein: ASSLAKGAGNYGYT; V gene: TRBV5-4
CDR3 protein: ASSLIGGFSYNEQF; V gene: TRBV7-8
CDR3 protein: ASSLHLGTEAF; V gene: TRBV28
CDR3 protein: ASSVYTGTEAF; V gene: TRBV9
CDR3 protein: ASSFGQFEQY; V gene: TRBV5-1
CDR3 protein: ASRPQGALQSMGKNIQY; V gene: TRBV18
CDR3 protein: ASSILGTFKTQY; V gene: TRBV19
CDR3 protein: ASISYSTNEQF; V gene: TRBV27
CDR3 protein: ASSQDLGSRQF; V gene: TRBV14
CDR3 protein: ASSVIQGLNTEAF; V gene: TRBV9
CDR3 protein: ASSPGTGGLGYT; V gene: TRBV19
CDR3 protein: ASSPEPGVYGYT; V gene: TRBV19
CDR3 protein: ASSLTSAEQY; V gene: TRBV18
CDR3 protein: TSSSLQGATEAF; V gene: TRBV27
CDR3 protein: ASSVGAQQDTDTQY; V gene: TRBV9
CDR3 protein: ASSLRPSNTEAF; V gene: TRBV11-2
CDR3 protein: ASSRGTGYQETQY; V gene: TRBV5-5
CDR3 protein: AWTGQGDTEAF; V gene: TRBV30
CDR3 protein: ASSFWLTSGRTYNEQF; V gene: TRBV28
CDR3 protein: ASSPRQGTNEKLF; V gene: TRBV18
CDR3 protein: ASSGVESGAYEQY; V gene: TRBV2
CDR3 protein: ASSLGTVYEQY; V gene: TRBV5-6
CDR3 protein: ASSPVLNTEAF; V gene: TRBV7-3
CDR3 protein: ASGTDSNQPQH; V gene: TRBV12-5
CDR3 protein: AWSRGESGANVLT; V gene: TRBV30
CDR3 protein: ASSPGTSGRGRQETQY; V gene: TRBV5-4
CDR3 protein: ASSPPPGGQPQH; V gene: TRBV18
CDR3 protein: ASPTGGYRGGRQF; V gene: TRBV2
CDR3 protein: ASSHSWENTEAF; V gene: TRBV23-1
CDR3 protein: ASTLSGRAQDEQF; V gene: TRBV19